This T cell receptor (beta chain) was obtained from a study of cytomegalovirus exposure and HLA in healthy donors. Vbeta (60) and Jbeta (13) primers were used in the PCR. This table comes from immunoSEQ multiplex PCR, and its TCRdb copy is limited to in-frame clones, with some not included. This sample's table has about 110,000 clones. With regard to this clone: The antigen is not known.

Study-wide findings and caveats: Earlier analysis yielded a pattern in which most TCR beta V segments were productive about 90% or about 30% of the time. While the bulk of TCR sequences proved rare, some public TCRs turned up in many donors.

V shed 1 base, J shed 1 base, and the junction held 6 bases outside the gene matches. The germline V gene encodes CDR1 SGHTA and CDR2 FQGNSA. The CDR3 has 16 residues. The sample was PBMCs. V gene TRBV7-2 combines with J gene TRBJ2-7; 8 bases line up with TRBD2. This receptor was identified in a man in his thirties or forties in good health and CMV-seronegative. The CDR3 region has the DNA TGTGCCAGCAGCTTAGTTAGCACTAGCGGATCCTACGAGCAGTACTTC. Translating gives CASSLVSTSGSYEQYF.